These 23 T cell receptor beta chains were all obtained from the same sample, sequenced in a study of shared clonotypes between healthy human individuals. The assay was immunoSEQ multiplex PCR, and TCRdb's table has in-frame clones only and misses some. This repertoire shows around 980,000 clones, approximately 78% found once; its top ten account for more than 0.55%. Sequenced sample: memory CD4+ T cells from PBMCs. This sample's subset: CD45RA-negative fraction. These receptors all stem from a man aged 18 to 35 in good health. Some clones in this sample may be carry-over from other donors' samples.

In regard to this clone: Other DNA sequences in this sample translate to the same CDR3. The rearrangement links TRBV5-1 to TRBJ1-1, with a weak D call TRBD1 (5 bases). Trimming cost V 2 bases and J 5 bases, with 10 bases left between them. Germline V CDR1 and CDR2: SGHRS, YFSETQ. This CDR3 has 13 residues. CDR3 sequence reads: CASSFQGGTEAFF. Here the CDR3 DNA reads TGCGCCAGCAGCTTCCAGGGTGGGACTGAAGCTTTCTTT.

CDR3 region: CASSPRGPYGANEQFF. The DNA of the CDR3 is TGTGCCAGCTCACCCCGAGGACCCTATGGGGCCAATGAGCAGTTCTTC. This chain links TRBV18 with TRBJ2-1; perhaps TRBD1 as D (5 bases). CDR1 KGHSH and CDR2 LQKENI come from the germline V gene. The CDR3 is 16 amino acids. V lost 3 bases and J lost 6, with 18 bases in between.

As regards this clone: Other DNA sequences in this sample translate to the same CDR3. The gene calls are TRBV5-1 and TRBJ1-1; D possibly corresponds to TRBD1 (5 bases). V was pared by 4 bases and J by 4 bases, with 11 bases between. CDR3 length: 13 amino acids. Looked up from germline, CDR1 is SGHRS and CDR2 is YFSETQ. Here the CDR3 DNA reads TGCGCCAGCAGCCCTCCCGGGGGCACTGAAGCTTTCTTT. It encodes CASSPPGGTEAFF.

This clone was recorded at least ten times. The rearrangement joins TRBV2 to TRBJ1-1; 8 nucleotides agree with TRBD1. This CDR3 contains 15 residues. The ends lost 6 bases at V and 0 bases at J; junction bases unmatched: 6. Germline V gene lookup returns CDR1 SNHLY and CDR2 FYNNEI. Here the CDR3 reads CASRGTGGLNTEAFF. The CDR3 DNA follows: TGTGCCAGCAGGGGGACAGGAGGTTTGAACACTGAAGCTTTCTTT.

This clone appeared a few times. This chain links TRBV28 with TRBJ2-2; 8 nucleotides line up with TRBD2. The CDR3 has 15 amino acids. Looked up from germline, CDR1 is MDHEN and CDR2 is SYDVKM. J lost 2 bases, V lost 5 bases, and 4 bases had no gene match. The CDR3 DNA reads as TGTGCCAGCAGTGCGACTAGCGTAAACACCGGGGAGCTGTTTTTT. It translates to CASSATSVNTGELFF.

This chain uses TRBV5-6 with TRBJ2-5; possible D gene TRBD1, 6 bases. CDR3 size: 16 residues. Between the trimmed V and J ends, which lost 3 bases and 4 bases, there was a span of 19 bases. Germline CDR1 reads SGHDT; CDR2 reads YYEEEE. The CDR3 loop is CASSWQPEGGRETQYF. CDR3 sequence (DNA): TGTGCCAGCAGCTGGCAACCAGAAGGGGGACGAGAGACCCAGTACTTC.

This chain connects TRBV10-3 to TRBJ2-2; D unclear. Germline CDR1 reads ENHRY; CDR2 reads SYGVKD. V dropped 4 bases and J dropped 6 bases, with 6 bases sitting between them. This CDR3 region has 12 residues. The CDR3 nucleotides are TGTGCCATCAGTGGTGTGTCCGGGGAGCTGTTTTTT. As protein: CAISGVSGELFF.

This clone was detected only once. This rearrangement joins TRBV28 to TRBJ2-7; D may be TRBD1 (6 bases). The CDR3 extends over 15 amino acids. V lost 8 bases and J lost 0, with 17 bases in between. Germline V gene lookup returns CDR1 MDHEN and CDR2 SYDVKM. CDR3: CASLQGPRSSYEQYF. The CDR3 region has the DNA TGTGCCAGCTTGCAGGGGCCGAGGAGCTCCTACGAGCAGTACTTC.

The chain employs TRBV19 and TRBJ1-1, with TRBD1 identical over 11 bases. V lost 4 bases and J lost 4; bases outside the gene matches: 5. This CDR3 contains 15 residues. Germline V gene data show CDR1 as LNHDA and CDR2 as SQIVND (reference sequence). CDR3 nucleotide sequence: TGTGCCAGTAGTACTCGGACAGGGGGCATCACTGAAGCTTTCTTT. It translates to CASSTRTGGITEAFF.

With respect to this clone: A clone one base away is much larger, so this may be a read error. The V call is TRBV7-6, the J call TRBJ2-7; D ambiguous. CDR1 and CDR2 (germline): SGHVS, FNYEAQ. Trimming stripped 3 bases from V and 3 bases from J, with 3 bases between. The length of the CDR3 is 11 residues. The CDR3 nucleotides read TGTGCCAGCAGCTTGAGCTACGAGCAGTACTTC. Encoded protein: CASSLSYEQYF.

The V gene is TRBV4-2, the J gene TRBJ2-1; no reliable D call. The CDR3 is 13 residues long. The V end was cut by 4 bases, the J end by 7 bases, with 11 bases between. The germline gives CDR1 LGHNA, CDR2 YNFKEQ. The CDR3 protein is CASSLARWNEQFF. The CDR3 DNA is TGTGCCAGCAGCCTCGCCCGGTGGAATGAGCAGTTCTTC.

The chain uses TRBV19 and TRBJ1-4, with D tentatively TRBD1 (5 bases). The CDR3 runs 15 residues. Germline CDR1 reads LNHDA; CDR2 reads SQIVND (reference sequence). The V end lost 3 bases, the J end lost 5 bases, and 13 bases lay between the germline ends. The CDR3 DNA follows: TGTGCCAGTAGTATCTGGGGACGTGGAAATGAAAAACTGTTTTTT. This encodes CASSIWGRGNEKLFF.

This chain connects TRBV5-4 to TRBJ1-1; 8 positions match TRBD1. CDR1 is SGHNT and CDR2 is YYREEE in the germline V gene (reference sequence). This CDR3 contains 15 residues. With 10 bases clipped from V and 0 bases from J, the junction kept 11 bases outside the gene matches. In nucleotides, the CDR3 is TGTGCCTTTGAGGCAGGGGGCAGATTGAACACTGAAGCTTTCTTT. Translating gives CAFEAGGRLNTEAFF. Combining the CDR3 with reference TRBV5-4 and TRBJ1-1 gives the whole variable domain ETGVTQSPTHLIKTRGQQVTLRCSSQSGHNTVSWYQQALGQGPQFIFQYYREEENGRGNFPPRFSGLQFPNYSSELNVNALELDDSALYLCAFEAGGRLNTEAFFGQGTRLTVV.

The genes are TRBV2 and TRBJ2-2; D remains ambiguous. Trimming left V 2 bases short and J 3 bases short, with 1 base between. This CDR3 has 12 amino acids. The germline gives CDR1 SNHLY, CDR2 FYNNEI. CDR3 residues: CASSEHTGELFF. As DNA, the CDR3 is TGTGCCAGCAGTGAACACACCGGGGAGCTGTTTTTT.

This chain joins TRBV18 and TRBJ2-4; a possible D gene is TRBD2 (7 bases). This CDR3 has 15 amino acids. Trimming pared 2 bases from V and 7 bases from J, leaving 15 bases between. CDR1 KGHSH and CDR2 LQKENI come from the germline V gene. In DNA form, the CDR3 reads TGTGCCAGCTCACCAACAGGGATGGGGGGGAACATTCAGTACTTC. As protein: CASSPTGMGGNIQYF. Drawing the rest from reference TRBV18 and TRBJ2-4, the complete variable domain is NAGVMQNPRHLVRRRGQEARLRCSPMKGHSHVYWYRQLPEEGLKFMVYLQKENIIDESGMPKERFSAEFPKEGPSILRIQQVVRGDSAAYFCASSPTGMGGNIQYFGAGTRLSVL.

J is TRBJ1-3 and V is TRBV18; no clear D gene. The ends were cut back, 3 bases at V and 0 bases at J, with 9 bases in the middle. The CDR3 sequence is 15 residues long. Germline assignment: CDR1 KGHSH and CDR2 LQKENI. This CDR3 is CASSPPVDSGNTIYF. The DNA for the CDR3 is TGTGCCAGCTCACCTCCAGTCGACTCTGGAAACACCATATATTTT.

The CDR3 DNA reads TGTGCCAGCAGTTTTAGCTCCGGGTTTGCCGAGCAGTACTTC. It yields the protein CASSFSSGFAEQYF. The chain joins TRBV28 to TRBJ2-7; D is ambiguous. Trimming removed 3 bases from V and 6 bases from J, with 15 bases in between. The CDR3 consists of 14 residues. Germline assignment: CDR1 MDHEN and CDR2 SYDVKM. Looking up the rest from reference TRBV28 and TRBJ2-7 gives the full variable domain: DVKVTQSSRYLVKRTGEKVFLECVQDMDHENMFWYRQDPGLGLRLIYFSYDVKMKEKGDIPEGYSVSREKKERFSLILESASTNQTSMYLCASSFSSGFAEQYFGPGTRLTVT.

The V gene is TRBV7-8, the J gene TRBJ2-1, with D possibly called TRBD1 or TRBD2 (5 bases each). CDR3 size: 13 residues. Germline V lookup: CDR1 SGHVS, CDR2 FQNEAQ. Between the trimmed V and J ends, which lost 5 bases and 5 bases, there was a span of 10 bases. In nucleotides, the CDR3 is TGTGCCAGCAGCGGGACCCTGAACAATGAGCAGTTCTTC. Its protein product is CASSGTLNNEQFF.

The chain recombines TRBV14 with TRBJ1-1; D gene uncertain. This CDR3 comprises 12 residues. Germline V lookup: CDR1 SGHDN, CDR2 FVKESK. V lost 4 bases and J 11 bases, leaving 14 bases between the germline ends. The CDR3 region is CASSRSLEAAFF. CDR3 nucleotide sequence: TGTGCCAGCAGCCGGTCCCTTGAGGCCGCTTTCTTT.

This clone was seen a single time. The genes are TRBV5-1 and TRBJ2-7, with TRBD1 identical over 8 bases. The trim removed 7 bases at V and 0 bases at J, leaving 6 bases unmatched. Germline loops: CDR1 SGHRS, CDR2 YFSETQ. The CDR3 sequence is 14 residues long. The CDR3 is CASVGQGSSYEQYF. The CDR3 nucleotides are TGCGCCAGCGTAGGACAGGGAAGCTCCTACGAGCAGTACTTC.

This clone was observed a few times. The chain combines TRBV6-1 with TRBJ2-3; tentative D call: TRBD2 (6 bases). Germline V gene data show CDR1 as MNHNS and CDR2 as SASEGT. This CDR3 contains 17 residues. Trimming removed 2 bases from V and 0 bases from J, with 15 bases in between. The CDR3 DNA sequence: TGTGCCAGCAGTGAACGAGCGTTAGCGGCTAGCACAGATACGCAGTATTTT. Protein product: CASSERALAASTDTQYF.

This clone was counted a few times. Other DNA sequences of this sample code for an identical CDR3. J is TRBJ2-7 and V is TRBV7-2; no clear D. V was cut by 1 base and J by 2 bases, with 6 bases left in between. CDR3 size: 13 residues. In germline, CDR1 is SGHTA, CDR2 FQGNSA. The CDR3 loop reads CASSLDGTYEQYF. For the CDR3, the DNA is TGTGCCAGCAGCTTAGACGGAACCTACGAGCAGTACTTC.

This clone occurred a few times. The chain joins TRBV5-1 to TRBJ2-7; 15 nucleotides line up with TRBD2. The germline V gene has CDR1 SGHRS and CDR2 YFSETQ. The CDR3 is 15 amino acids. V lost 4 bases, J lost 7 bases, and 6 bases stayed unmatched. The CDR3 spells CASSQGLAGGPEQYF. Here the CDR3 DNA reads TGCGCCAGCAGCCAAGGACTAGCGGGAGGGCCGGAGCAGTACTTC.